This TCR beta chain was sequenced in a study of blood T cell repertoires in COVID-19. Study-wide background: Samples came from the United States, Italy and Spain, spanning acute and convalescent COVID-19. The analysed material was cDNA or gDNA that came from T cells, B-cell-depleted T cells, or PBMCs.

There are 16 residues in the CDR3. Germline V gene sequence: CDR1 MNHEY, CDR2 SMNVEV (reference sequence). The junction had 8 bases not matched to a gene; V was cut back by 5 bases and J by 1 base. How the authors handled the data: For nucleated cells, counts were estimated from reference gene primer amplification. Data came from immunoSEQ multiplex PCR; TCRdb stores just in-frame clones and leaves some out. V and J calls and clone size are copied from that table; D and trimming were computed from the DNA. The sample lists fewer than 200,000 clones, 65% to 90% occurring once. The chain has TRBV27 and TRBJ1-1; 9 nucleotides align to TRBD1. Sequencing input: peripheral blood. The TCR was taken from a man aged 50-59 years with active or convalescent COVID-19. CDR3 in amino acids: CASSENRGRGNTEAFF. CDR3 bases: TGTGCCAGCAGTGAGAACAGGGGGCGGGGGAACACTGAAGCTTTCTTT.